This T cell receptor (beta chain) was recorded in a study of CD8+CD57+ T cells in acquired aplastic anemia. Looking at the study overall: Sorted CD4+ and CD8+ cell DNA averaged approximately 3 ug. Sequencing produced an average of roughly 10 million reads per healthy donor for CD4+ cells.

Profiling that covered TCR beta VDJ and CDR3 relied on genomic DNA as its template. TCRdb reprocessed the reads with MiXCR, giving one entry per CDR3 protein. The sample holds approximately 160,000 distinct CDR3 sequences, approximately 40% seen once. Whole-study findings and limits: Overlap between patients and controls comprised about 28 CD8+ CDR3 sequences.

This clonotype appeared a few times. Its antigen is still unknown. The CDR3 is 18 residues long. V gave up 3 bases and J gave up 8 bases; unmatched junction bases: 22. Germline loops: CDR1 SGHRS, CDR2 YFSETQ. The receptor's source is a human donor in good health. Source material: sorted CD4+, CD8+, or CD8+CD57+ T cells (not recorded which) from PBMCs. J is TRBJ1-2 and V is TRBV5-1; 7 nucleotides agree with TRBD1. The CDR3, as DNA: TGCGCCAGCAGCTCCATCCGCACCGGGACCACAGGGGAGAGGGGCTACACCTTC. Its translation: CASSSIRTGTTGERGYTF.